Listed below are T cell receptor beta chains from one sample, sequenced in a study of CXCR3 chemokines and chemotherapy response in bladder cancer. TCRdb independently ran MiXCR on the PCR reads; one entry per CDR3 protein. The data contain around 8,800 distinct CDR3 sequences, about 23% of them singletons. This specimen was taken from a patient whose treatment included neoadjuvant chemotherapy. The receptors were gathered from a human donor with bladder cancer that did not respond to neoadjuvant chemotherapy. Each CDR3 is given with its conserved first and last residue. D genes are given only for firm matches. For some rows the clone size is stated as once, few or many, or as a class when expanded; others skip it.

d_gene: TRBD2
v_gene: TRBV20-1
abundance: -
j_gene: TRBJ2-3
CDR3nt: TGCAGTGCTAGAGGCCCGGGACTAGCGCTCGCAGATACGCAGTATTTT
CDR3aa: CSARGPGLALADTQYF

d_gene: -
v_gene: TRBV6-2/TRBV6-3
abundance: medium-sized
j_gene: TRBJ1-6
CDR3nt: TGTGCCAGCGGCCGGGCAGATTCACCCCTCCACTTT
CDR3aa: CASGRADSPLHF

d_gene: TRBD1
v_gene: TRBV20-1
abundance: many
j_gene: TRBJ1-1
CDR3nt: TGCAGTGCGCCACAGGGGGGCACTGAAGCTTTCTTT
CDR3aa: CSAPQGGTEAFF

d_gene: TRBD2
v_gene: TRBV6-2/TRBV6-3
abundance: -
j_gene: TRBJ2-3
CDR3nt: TGTGCCAGCAGGGGGACTAGCGGGGGTCTTGGGGGCACAGATACGCAGTATTTT
CDR3aa: CASRGTSGGLGGTDTQYF

d_gene: -
v_gene: TRBV10-3
abundance: medium-sized
j_gene: TRBJ1-6
CDR3nt: TGTGCCATCAGTGAGTCGCAGGGCGGCTATAATTCACCCCTCCACTTT
CDR3aa: CAISESQGGYNSPLHF

d_gene: -
v_gene: TRBV15
abundance: medium-sized
j_gene: TRBJ2-7
CDR3nt: TGTGCCACCAGCTCTCGGACATCCAATCCCTACGAGCAGTACTTC
CDR3aa: CATSSRTSNPYEQYF

d_gene: -
v_gene: TRBV29-1
abundance: medium-sized
j_gene: TRBJ2-1
CDR3nt: TGCAGCGTTGACGAGGGAAACAGGCGGGGCGATAAGCAGTTCTTC
CDR3aa: CSVDEGNRRGDKQFF

d_gene: -
v_gene: TRBV24-1
abundance: medium-sized
j_gene: TRBJ2-1
CDR3nt: TGTGCCACCAGTGACTCCGGTCCCGGGTCCTACAATGAGCAGTTCTTC
CDR3aa: CATSDSGPGSYNEQFF

d_gene: -
v_gene: TRBV2
abundance: -
j_gene: TRBJ1-3
CDR3nt: TGTGCCAGCAGTGTCCCCTCCTCTGGAAACACCATATATTTT
CDR3aa: CASSVPSSGNTIYF

d_gene: -
v_gene: TRBV10-3
abundance: medium-sized
j_gene: TRBJ1-5
CDR3nt: TGTGCCATCAGTGAGCTAGCGGATCAGCCCCAGCATTTT
CDR3aa: CAISELADQPQHF

d_gene: -
v_gene: TRBV28
abundance: many
j_gene: TRBJ1-2
CDR3nt: TGTGCCAGCAGTCTAGGACAAGATGGCTACACCTTC
CDR3aa: CASSLGQDGYTF

d_gene: -
v_gene: TRBV29-1
abundance: many
j_gene: TRBJ2-7
CDR3nt: TGCAGCGTTGACAAGGGATACGAGCAGTACTTC
CDR3aa: CSVDKGYEQYF

d_gene: -
v_gene: TRBV20-1
abundance: once
j_gene: TRBJ1-1
CDR3nt: TGCAGTGCTAGAGATGGGGGGACTGAAGCTTTCTTT
CDR3aa: CSARDGGTEAFF

d_gene: -
v_gene: TRBV7-9
abundance: many
j_gene: TRBJ2-3
CDR3nt: TGTGCCAGCAGCTTAGCGTCCCAAGATACGCAGTATTTT
CDR3aa: CASSLASQDTQYF

d_gene: -
v_gene: TRBV19
abundance: -
j_gene: TRBJ1-2
CDR3nt: -
CDR3aa: CASSVTLAKNIQYFGAGTPYGYTF

d_gene: -
v_gene: TRBV29-1
abundance: medium-sized
j_gene: TRBJ2-6
CDR3nt: TGCAGCGCCAAAGAGGGGGCTGGGGCCAACGTCCTGACTTTC
CDR3aa: CSAKEGAGANVLTF

d_gene: TRBD1
v_gene: TRBV10-3
abundance: once
j_gene: TRBJ1-2
CDR3nt: TGTGCCATCGGGGGGGGACAGTGGGGAGCTGGCTACACCTTC
CDR3aa: CAIGGGQWGAGYTF

d_gene: -
v_gene: TRBV20-1
abundance: -
j_gene: TRBJ1-1
CDR3nt: TGCAGTGCACCGGACAGTTGGGGGGCTGAAGCTTTCTTT
CDR3aa: CSAPDSWGAEAFF

d_gene: TRBD1
v_gene: TRBV7-2
abundance: -
j_gene: TRBJ1-1
CDR3nt: TGTGCCAGCAGCTTAGGGGGACAGGTTGGCACTGAAGCTTTCTTT
CDR3aa: CASSLGGQVGTEAFF

d_gene: TRBD1
v_gene: TRBV6-6
abundance: once
j_gene: TRBJ1-1
CDR3nt: TGTGCCAGCAGTTACGCCCAGGGGGCCGACACTGAAGCTTTCTTT
CDR3aa: CASSYAQGADTEAFF

d_gene: TRBD2
v_gene: TRBV6-5
abundance: many
j_gene: TRBJ2-5
CDR3nt: TGTGCCAGCAGTTACTCCCCAGCGGGGGGGGGAGAGACCCAGTACTTC
CDR3aa: CASSYSPAGGGETQYF

d_gene: -
v_gene: TRBV20-1
abundance: many
j_gene: TRBJ1-5
CDR3nt: TGCAGTGCTAGAGATAGCAGAACCTTTAGCAATCAGCCCCAGCATTTT
CDR3aa: CSARDSRTFSNQPQHF

d_gene: TRBD1
v_gene: TRBV7-3
abundance: many
j_gene: TRBJ1-1
CDR3nt: TGTGCCAGCAGCTTCCTTCCCGGGACAGGGGGCATGAACACTGAAGCTTTCTTT
CDR3aa: CASSFLPGTGGMNTEAFF

d_gene: TRBD1
v_gene: TRBV20-1
abundance: -
j_gene: TRBJ1-4
CDR3nt: TGCAGTGCTAGTCCGTCGACAGGGTCGCGAGAAAAACTGTTTTTT
CDR3aa: CSASPSTGSREKLFF

d_gene: TRBD2
v_gene: TRBV27
abundance: many
j_gene: TRBJ2-1
CDR3nt: TGTGCCACCTACCGGGCGGGGGGGTACAATGAGCAGTTCTTC
CDR3aa: CATYRAGGYNEQFF

d_gene: -
v_gene: TRBV11-2
abundance: many
j_gene: TRBJ2-3
CDR3nt: TGTGCCAGCAGCTCGGTCAGGTCAGATACGCAGTATTTT
CDR3aa: CASSSVRSDTQYF

d_gene: TRBD2
v_gene: TRBV24-1
abundance: many
j_gene: TRBJ2-5
CDR3nt: TGTGCCACCAGTGAGTTAAGCGGGGGGGCCAGAGAGACCCAGTACTTC
CDR3aa: CATSELSGGARETQYF

d_gene: -
v_gene: TRBV7-9
abundance: many
j_gene: TRBJ1-2
CDR3nt: TGTGCCAGCAGCGGGGATGTTGGGGCCTATGGCTACACCTTC
CDR3aa: CASSGDVGAYGYTF

d_gene: TRBD2
v_gene: TRBV2
abundance: few
j_gene: TRBJ2-3
CDR3nt: TGTGCCAGCTTTCGCGGGGGTACCACAGATACGCAGTATTTT
CDR3aa: CASFRGGTTDTQYF

d_gene: -
v_gene: TRBV5-4
abundance: many
j_gene: TRBJ2-1
CDR3nt: TGTGCCAGCAGCTTAGTGGTACCCAATGAGCAGTTCTTC
CDR3aa: CASSLVVPNEQFF

d_gene: -
v_gene: TRBV6-1
abundance: -
j_gene: TRBJ1-2
CDR3nt: TGTGCCAGCAGGGACCGGACAAACTATGGCTACACCTTC
CDR3aa: CASRDRTNYGYTF

d_gene: -
v_gene: TRBV4-3
abundance: few
j_gene: TRBJ2-5
CDR3nt: TGCGCCAGCAGCCAAGAGATTTACGGAGAGACCCAGTACTTC
CDR3aa: CASSQEIYGETQYF

d_gene: -
v_gene: TRBV6-5
abundance: many
j_gene: TRBJ2-5
CDR3nt: TGTGCCAGCAGTTACGTAGGGGGGGAGACCCAGTACTTC
CDR3aa: CASSYVGGETQYF

d_gene: -
v_gene: TRBV19
abundance: medium-sized
j_gene: TRBJ1-1
CDR3nt: TGTGCCAGTAGTATCGCGGAGGGAATGGGGGAAGCTTTCTTT
CDR3aa: CASSIAEGMGEAFF

d_gene: -
v_gene: TRBV5-5
abundance: medium-sized
j_gene: TRBJ2-3
CDR3nt: TGTGCCACACAACCGGGACCTCGGTGGGATACGCAGTATTTT
CDR3aa: CATQPGPRWDTQYF

d_gene: -
v_gene: TRBV12-3/TRBV12-4
abundance: many
j_gene: TRBJ2-5
CDR3nt: TGTGCCAGCAGTAAGACAGGAGAGTACCAAGAGACCCAGTACTTC
CDR3aa: CASSKTGEYQETQYF

d_gene: -
v_gene: TRBV5-4
abundance: many
j_gene: TRBJ2-3
CDR3nt: TGTGCCAGCAGCTGGGGGTCGGGAGCAGATACGCAGTATTTT
CDR3aa: CASSWGSGADTQYF

d_gene: -
v_gene: TRBV6-5
abundance: medium-sized
j_gene: TRBJ1-1
CDR3nt: TGTGCCAGCAGTTACTCGTCCCAAACTGAAGCTTTCTTT
CDR3aa: CASSYSSQTEAFF

d_gene: -
v_gene: TRBV6-5
abundance: many
j_gene: TRBJ2-7
CDR3nt: TGTGCCAGCAGTTACGGCAGCGTCCCTGGCGAGCAGTACTTC
CDR3aa: CASSYGSVPGEQYF

d_gene: TRBD1
v_gene: TRBV27
abundance: many
j_gene: TRBJ1-5
CDR3nt: TGTGCCCCTCGGCCGACAGGGGAAGGACAGCCCCAGCATTTT
CDR3aa: CAPRPTGEGQPQHF

d_gene: -
v_gene: TRBV27
abundance: medium-sized
j_gene: TRBJ1-2
CDR3nt: TGTGCCAGCACTAAGGCCGGATCCTCTAACTATGGCTACACCTTC
CDR3aa: CASTKAGSSNYGYTF

d_gene: -
v_gene: TRBV27
abundance: many
j_gene: TRBJ1-5
CDR3nt: TGTGCCAGCAGTTTAGGTCGGCAGCAGAGCCAGCCCCAGCATTTT
CDR3aa: CASSLGRQQSQPQHF

d_gene: -
v_gene: TRBV9
abundance: few
j_gene: TRBJ2-3
CDR3nt: TGTGCCAGCAGCGTAGAAGGAGGGGGGGCCAGCACAGATACGCAGTATTTT
CDR3aa: CASSVEGGGASTDTQYF

d_gene: TRBD2
v_gene: TRBV7-2
abundance: medium-sized
j_gene: TRBJ2-1
CDR3nt: TGTGCCAGCAGCTTCTTTGGACTAGCGGGGGCGGGTGAGCAGTTCTTC
CDR3aa: CASSFFGLAGAGEQFF

d_gene: -
v_gene: TRBV29-1
abundance: many
j_gene: TRBJ1-2
CDR3nt: TGCAGCGTTGTTAATCCGGGTCGGGGTGGCTACACCTTC
CDR3aa: CSVVNPGRGGYTF

d_gene: -
v_gene: TRBV6-6
abundance: medium-sized
j_gene: TRBJ2-3
CDR3nt: TGTGCCAGCAGTTGGACAGAGAGCACAGATACGCAGTATTTT
CDR3aa: CASSWTESTDTQYF

d_gene: -
v_gene: TRBV7-2
abundance: many
j_gene: TRBJ2-5
CDR3nt: TGTGCCAGCAGCCTCGTGCCCAGTTTGGAGACCCAGTACTTC
CDR3aa: CASSLVPSLETQYF

d_gene: -
v_gene: TRBV6-5
abundance: many
j_gene: TRBJ2-7
CDR3nt: TGTGCCAGCTTACCTCGGTTCGGACATGCCTACGAGCAGTACTTC
CDR3aa: CASLPRFGHAYEQYF

d_gene: -
v_gene: TRBV28
abundance: medium-sized
j_gene: TRBJ2-3
CDR3nt: TGTGCCAGCAGTCTCCAGCCTTATACAGATACGCAGTATTTT
CDR3aa: CASSLQPYTDTQYF